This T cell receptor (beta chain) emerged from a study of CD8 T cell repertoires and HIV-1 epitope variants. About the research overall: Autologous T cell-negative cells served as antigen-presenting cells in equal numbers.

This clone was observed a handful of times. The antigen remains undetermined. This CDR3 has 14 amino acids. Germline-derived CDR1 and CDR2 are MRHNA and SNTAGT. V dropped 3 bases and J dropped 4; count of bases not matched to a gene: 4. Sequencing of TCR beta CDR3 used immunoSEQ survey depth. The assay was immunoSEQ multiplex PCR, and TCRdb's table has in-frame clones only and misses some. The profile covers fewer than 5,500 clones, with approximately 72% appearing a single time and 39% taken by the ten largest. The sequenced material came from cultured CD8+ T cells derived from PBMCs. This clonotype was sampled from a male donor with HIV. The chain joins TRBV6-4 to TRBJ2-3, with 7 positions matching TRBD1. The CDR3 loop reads CASSEEGAADTQYF. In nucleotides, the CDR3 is TGTGCCAGCAGTGAAGAGGGGGCGGCAGATACGCAGTATTTT.